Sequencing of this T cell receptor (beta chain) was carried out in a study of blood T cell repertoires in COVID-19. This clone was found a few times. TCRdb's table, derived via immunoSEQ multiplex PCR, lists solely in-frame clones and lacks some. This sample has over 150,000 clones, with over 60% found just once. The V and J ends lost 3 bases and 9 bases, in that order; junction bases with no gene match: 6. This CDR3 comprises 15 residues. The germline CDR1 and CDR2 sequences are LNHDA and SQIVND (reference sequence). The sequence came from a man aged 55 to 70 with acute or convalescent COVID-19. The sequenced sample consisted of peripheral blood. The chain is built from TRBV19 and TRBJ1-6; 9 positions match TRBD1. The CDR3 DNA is TGTGCCAGTAGTATTTCCGGACAGGGGATTTCACCCCTCCACTTT. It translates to CASSISGQGISPLHF.